The rows below give T cell receptor beta chains drawn from one sample of a study of shared clonotypes between healthy human individuals. Sequencing used immunoSEQ multiplex PCR; TCRdb keeps in-frame clones, though not all of them. The data hold around 1.4 million clones, with approximately 98.5% observed a single time. Specimen: naive CD4+ T cells sorted from blood. These receptors came from a man aged 25-40 years in good health. Each CDR3 is given with its conserved first and last residue. The D gene is left open where the match is weak. Clone size is not always given. Where it is, it says once, few, many or a class for expanded clones.

>TRBV30|TRBJ2-7|NA|NA
CAWNLAGSGYEQYF
TGTGCCTGGAATCTGGCGGGGTCAGGCTACGAGCAGTACTTC
>TRBV15|TRBJ2-7|once|NA
CATSRDPSKSDEQYF
TGTGCCACCAGCAGAGATCCGTCAAAGAGCGACGAGCAGTACTTC
>TRBV28|TRBJ2-1|NA|NA
CASSLLGRLRNEQFF
TGTGCCAGCAGTCTCTTGGGGAGATTGAGAAATGAGCAGTTCTTC
>TRBV5-1|TRBJ2-1|NA|TRBD2
CASSKLAGANEQFF
TGCGCCAGCAGTAAACTAGCGGGAGCAAACGAGCAGTTCTTC
>TRBV11-1|TRBJ2-3|NA|NA
CASSLGLIDTQYF
TGTGCCAGCAGCCTTGGACTCATAGATACGCAGTATTTT
>TRBV5-1|TRBJ1-1|NA|TRBD1
CASSLRTGENTEAFF
TGCGCCAGCAGCCTGAGGACAGGAGAGAACACTGAAGCTTTCTTT
>TRBV5-4|TRBJ2-7|NA|TRBD2
CARPRLAGACSYEQYF
TGTGCCAGACCCCGTTTAGCGGGAGCCTGCTCCTACGAGCAGTACTTC
>TRBV20-1|TRBJ2-1|NA|NA
CSVNEQFF
TGCAGTGTAAATGAGCAGTTCTTC
>TRBV6-1|TRBJ2-7|NA|TRBD1
CASRAGAGGSYEQYF
TGTGCCAGCAGAGCCGGGGCAGGGGGCTCCTACGAGCAGTACTTC
>TRBV30|TRBJ1-5|NA|NA
CAWADRSNQPQHF
TGTGCCTGGGCTGACCGGAGCAATCAGCCCCAGCATTTT
>TRBV28|TRBJ1-5|NA|NA
CASARGRNQPQHF
TGTGCCAGCGCTAGGGGACGCAATCAGCCCCAGCATTTT
>TRBV5-4|TRBJ2-5|NA|TRBD1
CASSEGQGWETQYF
TGTGCCAGCAGCGAGGGACAGGGATGGGAGACCCAGTACTTC
>TRBV5-1|TRBJ2-7|NA|TRBD1
CASSSDRGLYEQYF
TGCGCCAGCAGTTCGGACAGGGGATTGTACGAGCAGTACTTC
>TRBV2|TRBJ1-4|NA|NA
CASSDYRARNQKLFF
TGTGCCAGCAGTGATTACAGGGCAAGGAATCAGAAACTGTTTTTT
>TRBV9|TRBJ2-2|NA|NA
CASSVEGSGAGELFF
TGTGCCAGCAGCGTAGAGGGTTCGGGGGCCGGGGAGCTGTTTTTT
>TRBV5-1|TRBJ1-2|NA|NA
CASSKDSDANYGYTF
TGCGCCAGCAGCAAGGACAGTGATGCTAACTATGGCTACACCTTC
>TRBV29-1|TRBJ2-1|NA|NA
CSVESAPRSNEQFF
TGCAGCGTTGAATCTGCTCCGCGTTCTAATGAGCAGTTCTTC
>TRBV4-3|TRBJ2-1|NA|NA
CASSSRLLIPNEQFF
TGCGCCAGCAGCTCAAGATTATTGATACCCAATGAGCAGTTCTTC
>TRBV6-1|TRBJ2-7|NA|NA
CAINGQPYEQYF
TGTGCCATCAATGGACAGCCCTACGAGCAGTACTTC
>TRBV9|TRBJ2-6|NA|NA
CASSVAIQAGANVLTF
TGTGCCAGCAGCGTAGCTATACAGGCTGGGGCCAACGTCCTGACTTTC
>TRBV28|TRBJ2-4|NA|TRBD1
CASRVTGSAKNIQYF
TGTGCCAGCAGGGTGACAGGGTCGGCCAAAAACATTCAGTACTTC
>TRBV18|TRBJ2-1|NA|NA
CASSPRGGNEQFF
TGTGCCAGCTCACCGAGAGGCGGCAATGAGCAGTTCTTC
>TRBV9|TRBJ2-7|NA|NA
CASNPDGWGEQYF
TGTGCCAGCAACCCGGACGGGTGGGGCGAGCAGTACTTC
>TRBV29-1|TRBJ2-3|NA|TRBD1
CSVEVWDRGPDTQYF
TGCAGCGTTGAGGTATGGGACAGGGGGCCAGATACGCAGTATTTT
>TRBV5-1|TRBJ1-3|NA|NA
CASRRGDSGNTIYF
TGCGCCAGCAGAAGGGGGGACTCTGGAAACACCATATATTTT
>TRBV27|TRBJ2-3|NA|NA
CASGRRASTDTQYF
TGTGCCAGCGGGCGGAGAGCTAGCACAGATACGCAGTATTTT
>TRBV6-6|TRBJ2-7|NA|TRBD2
CASSSGLGSEQYF
TGTGCCAGCAGTTCTGGACTAGGAAGCGAGCAGTACTTC
>TRBV5-4|TRBJ2-7|NA|NA
CASSLSQGVYDEQYF
TGTGCCAGCAGCTTGAGCCAGGGCGTTTACGACGAGCAGTACTTC
>TRBV19|TRBJ2-1|NA|NA
CASSIEAGYYEQFF
TGTGCCAGTAGTATAGAGGCAGGGTACTATGAGCAGTTCTTC
>TRBV9|TRBJ2-5|NA|NA
CASSVVGHPETQYF
TGTGCCAGCAGCGTAGTTGGGCACCCAGAGACCCAGTACTTC
>TRBV18|TRBJ2-7|NA|NA
CASSPGLTGIYEQYF
TGTGCCAGCTCACCAGGACTAACGGGAATCTACGAGCAGTACTTC
>TRBV7-6|TRBJ2-7|NA|TRBD2
CASSLGSVGTSGTYEQYF
TGTGCCAGCAGCTTAGGATCCGTTGGGACTAGCGGAACCTACGAGCAGTACTTC
>TRBV10-2|TRBJ2-3|NA|TRBD2
CASSELAATDTQYF
TGCGCCAGCAGTGAGCTAGCGGCGACGGATACGCAGTATTTT
>TRBV28|TRBJ1-5|NA|NA
CASSRPGASGQPQHF
TGTGCCAGCAGTCGCCCCGGCGCGTCGGGTCAGCCCCAGCATTTT
>TRBV7-3|TRBJ1-1|NA|NA
CASSDGRAGNTEAFF
TGTGCCAGCAGCGACGGGCGGGCGGGGAACACTGAAGCTTTCTTT
>TRBV21-1|TRBJ2-3|NA|NA
CASSKQGSTDTQYF
TGTGCCAGCAGCAAACAGGGTAGCACAGATACGCAGTATTTT
>TRBV29-1|TRBJ1-1|NA|NA
CSVESRGAGTEAFF
TGCAGCGTGGAGTCCCGGGGAGCAGGCACTGAAGCTTTCTTT
>TRBV28|TRBJ1-2|NA|NA
CASSLGDRVNYGYTF
TGTGCCAGCAGTTTAGGGGATCGTGTTAACTATGGCTACACCTTC
>TRBV7-8|TRBJ1-5|NA|NA
CASSRSRGEYQPQHF
TGTGCCAGCAGCCGTTCTCGAGGAGAATATCAGCCCCAGCATTTT
>TRBV9|TRBJ2-1|once|NA
CASSVGTLRSNEQFF
TGTGCCAGCAGCGTAGGCACTTTAAGGAGCAATGAGCAGTTCTTC
>TRBV6-5|TRBJ2-3|NA|NA
CASSLLGPRGTDTQYF
TGTGCCAGCAGTTTGCTCGGGCCTAGGGGCACAGATACGCAGTATTTT
>TRBV14|TRBJ2-1|NA|TRBD2
CASSQDLAGGPGDYNEQFF
TGTGCCAGCAGCCAGGATCTAGCGGGAGGGCCTGGGGACTACAATGAGCAGTTCTTC
>TRBV7-9|TRBJ2-3|NA|TRBD2
CASSLARGGDTQYF
TGTGCCAGCAGCTTAGCGCGCGGGGGAGATACGCAGTATTTT
>TRBV10-3|TRBJ2-1|NA|NA
CAISVTEASYNEQFF
TGTGCCATCAGTGTGACAGAGGCCTCCTACAATGAGCAGTTCTTC
>TRBV5-6|TRBJ2-1|few|NA
CASSFSNEQFF
TGTGCCAGCAGCTTTAGCAATGAGCAGTTCTTC
>TRBV4-1|TRBJ2-2|NA|TRBD1
CASSLRQGPSTGELFF
TGCGCCAGCAGCCTTAGACAGGGGCCCTCGACCGGGGAGCTGTTTTTT
>TRBV11-2|TRBJ2-7|NA|TRBD1
CASSPRTGLLSEQYF
TGTGCCAGCAGCCCGAGGACAGGGTTATTGAGCGAGCAGTACTTC